Listed below are T cell receptor beta chains from one sample, sequenced in a study of Ad26.COV2.S vaccination and SARS-CoV-2 variants. Produced via immunoSEQ multiplex PCR; TCRdb's table is partial and in-frame only. This table holds a few hundred thousand clones, 83% found once. This specimen was peripheral blood, taken in a trial of Ad26.COV2.S vaccine versus placebo. The receptors originated from a person aged 18-65 years who received the Ad26.COV2.S COVID-19 vaccine or a placebo. Each CDR3 is given with its conserved first and last residue. Fields, in order: J gene, clone size, V gene, D gene, CDR3 DNA, CDR3 protein. D genes are given only for firm matches. Expanded clones are given a class, and other clones once, few, many or no size at all.

TRBJ2-2	.	TRBV7-3	.	TGTGCCAGCAGCTCCTACACGGGGTTCGGCGGGGAGCTGTTTTTT	CASSSYTGFGGELFF
TRBJ1-2	.	TRBV4-1	.	TGCGCCAGCAGCCAAGTTAAGGGACGGCTTAACTATGGCTACACCTTC	CASSQVKGRLNYGYTF
TRBJ1-3	once	TRBV13	.	TGTGCCAGCAGCTGGGACGCGGATGGTTCTGGAAACACCATATATTTT	CASSWDADGSGNTIYF
TRBJ1-2	few	TRBV11-3	.	TGTGCCAGCAGCTTAACCCGTAACTATGGCTACACCTTC	CASSLTRNYGYTF
TRBJ1-4	once	TRBV11-2	.	TGTGCCAGCAGGTACTCAGGAGGAAAACTGTTTTTT	CASRYSGGKLFF
TRBJ2-7	.	TRBV7-2	.	TGTGCCAGCAGCTTAAGTGCCTACGAGCAGTACTTC	CASSLSAYEQYF
TRBJ1-2	.	TRBV3-1/TRBV3-2	TRBD1	TGTGCCAGCAGCCTGACAGGGGGCTATGGCTACACCTTC	CASSLTGGYGYTF
TRBJ2-1	.	TRBV11-2	.	TGTGCCAGCAGCTTATTGGGGACCCCCTACAATGAGCAGTTCTTC	CASSLLGTPYNEQFF
TRBJ1-1	few	TRBV13	.	TGTGCCAGCACCCTCTCGGGGCAAACTCCGAACACTGAAGCTTTCTTT	CASTLSGQTPNTEAFF
TRBJ1-1	.	TRBV4-1	.	TGCGCCAGCAGCCAATCAACTGAAGCTTTCTTT	CASSQSTEAFF
TRBJ1-5	.	TRBV19	.	TGTGCCAGTAGTATCCAAGGGACCGAGAACCCCCAGCATTTT	CASSIQGTENPQHF
TRBJ1-2	.	TRBV7-9	.	TGTGCCAGCAGCGGCCCGACAGAACTCTATGGCTACACCTTC	CASSGPTELYGYTF
TRBJ1-1	.	TRBV18	.	TGTGCCAGCTCACCCTCGAGAGGTTGGAACACTGAAGCTTTCTTT	CASSPSRGWNTEAFF
TRBJ2-7	few	TRBV3-1/TRBV3-2	.	TGTGCCAGCAGCCAAGAGTTAGCGGTTAGCTCCTACGAGCAGTACTTC	CASSQELAVSSYEQYF
TRBJ2-7	.	TRBV27	TRBD2	TGTGCCAGCAGTTTCGCAGCGGGAACCTCCTACGAGCAGTACTTC	CASSFAAGTSYEQYF
TRBJ2-1	.	TRBV10-2	TRBD1	TGCGCCAGCAGTGAGGATGACAGGGGGAACAATGAGCAGTTCTTC	CASSEDDRGNNEQFF
TRBJ2-2	.	TRBV4-1	.	TGCGCCAGCAGCCAAGAACCCGGGATCAACACCGGGGAGCTGTTTTTT	CASSQEPGINTGELFF
TRBJ1-2	.	TRBV2	.	TGTGCCAGCAGCCCATTGAGGGAAGGGGATGGCTACACCTTC	CASSPLREGDGYTF
TRBJ2-1	.	TRBV7-9	TRBD2	TGTGCCAGCAGCTTAGAAGGCACAGCGGGAGCCTACAATGAGCAGTTCTTC	CASSLEGTAGAYNEQFF
TRBJ2-7	.	TRBV5-5	.	TGTGCCAGCAGCTTGGCCAGGGGCTCCTACGAGCAGTACTTC	CASSLARGSYEQYF
TRBJ2-1	.	TRBV16	.	TGTGCCAGCAGCCCTCAGCCCGGGGTCGACAATGAGCAGTTCTTC	CASSPQPGVDNEQFF